This entry is about one T cell receptor (beta chain). Its specificity is not known. The data were produced by immunoSEQ multiplex PCR, yet TCRdb's version contains in-frame clones alone and is incomplete. The sample holds around 30,000 clones, about 92% seen once. This entry comes from a study of graft-versus-host responses after intestinal transplantation. Across the whole study: Recipients received multivisceral, liver-intestinal, or isolated intestinal transplants. Whole-study findings and limits: Among recipient marrow samples, GvH clones were found; some appeared first in ileum or blood. Circulating GvH clones peaking coincided with falling HvG clones soon after transplant.

Losses at the gene ends were 3 bases for V and 5 bases for J; bases not matched to a gene: 11. This CDR3 is 15 amino acids long. CDR1 SGHDT and CDR2 YYEEEE come from the germline V gene. The receptor's source is a human patient who received an intestinal transplant, so some T cells may come from the graft donor. The specimen was PBMCs, collected about 65 days after intestinal transplant. V and J are TRBV5-6 and TRBJ2-7; 7 bases align to TRBD1. The CDR3 here is CASSYRQGRLDEQYF. CDR3 nucleotide sequence: TGTGCCAGCAGCTATCGACAGGGTCGATTGGACGAGCAGTACTTC.